These T cell receptor beta chains were read from a single sample in a study of T cells in Graves' hyperthyroidism and ophthalmopathy. MiXCR, run by TCRdb on the multiplex PCR reads, gives a single entry per CDR3 protein. This table has hundreds of thousands of distinct CDR3 sequences, just under 20% appearing once. Sequencing input: blood. These receptors were collected from a man aged 40-49 years with Graves' ophthalmopathy. Both conserved end residues are part of each CDR3. A D gene is named only where the DNA matches it firmly. Clone size is stated in some rows and not others, as once, few, many or a class when expanded.

d_gene | j_gene | v_gene | abundance | CDR3aa | CDR3nt
TRBD2 | TRBJ2-1 | TRBV20-1 | few | CSARRPIAGAYNEQFF | TGCAGTGCTCGACGGCCTATAGCGGGGGCCTACAATGAGCAGTTCTTC
. | TRBJ2-2 | TRBV12-3/TRBV12-4 | . | CASTIEDGELFF | TGTGCCAGCACCATAGAAGACGGGGAGCTGTTTTTT
. | TRBJ1-1 | TRBV20-1 | many | CSARQGGAEAFF | TGCAGTGCTAGACAGGGAGGGGCTGAAGCTTTCTTT
TRBD1 | TRBJ2-7 | TRBV13 | . | CASSLRTGNLYEQYF | TGTGCCAGCAGCCTACGGACAGGGAATCTCTACGAGCAGTACTTC
. | TRBJ2-5 | TRBV3-1 | few | CASSHGAQFSETQYF | TGTGCCAGCAGCCATGGGGCCCAGTTTTCGGAGACCCAGTACTTC
TRBD1 | TRBJ1-1 | TRBV14 | few | CASRPLTGAGTEAFF | TGTGCCAGCAGACCCTTGACAGGGGCGGGGACTGAAGCTTTCTTT
. | TRBJ2-3 | TRBV28 | few | CASSTERSTDTQYF | TGTGCCAGCAGCACCGAGAGAAGCACAGATACGCAGTATTTT
. | TRBJ2-7 | TRBV11-2 | many | CASSSHFVDRVSYEQYF | TGTGCCAGCAGCTCACACTTCGTGGACAGAGTCTCCTACGAGCAGTACTTC
. | TRBJ1-5 | TRBV18 | few | CASSPLPTVNQPQHF | TGTGCCAGCTCACCACTTCCAACAGTTAATCAGCCCCAGCATTTT
. | TRBJ2-3 | TRBV6-1 | . | CASSPGGLFRDTQYF | TGTGCCAGCAGTCCCGGCGGACTGTTCAGAGATACGCAGTATTTT
TRBD2 | TRBJ2-1 | TRBV11-2 | few | CASSQTSGRGHEQFF | TGTGCCAGCAGCCAGACTAGCGGGAGAGGGCATGAGCAGTTCTTC
TRBD1 | TRBJ2-6 | TRBV6-1 | . | CASIPGQGAIAGANVLTF | TGTGCCAGCATTCCGGGACAGGGGGCGATTGCTGGGGCCAACGTCCTGACTTTC
. | TRBJ2-1 | TRBV28 | few | CASSLVSSRRNNEQFF | TGTGCCAGCAGTTTAGTGTCTAGCAGGCGGAACAATGAGCAGTTCTTC
. | TRBJ2-7 | TRBV20-1 | many | CSARKTEGEQYF | TGCAGTGCTAGGAAGACTGAGGGCGAGCAGTACTTC
TRBD1 | TRBJ1-6 | TRBV28 | few | CASSSHRDRNSPLHF | TGTGCCAGCAGTAGCCACCGGGACAGAAATTCACCCCTCCACTTT
TRBD1 | TRBJ2-3 | TRBV9 | few | CASSLYGQGSTDTQYF | TGTGCCAGCAGCCTCTACGGACAGGGGAGCACAGATACGCAGTATTTT
. | TRBJ1-1 | TRBV10-3 | few | CAAKGEAAGEAFF | TGTGCCGCCAAGGGTGAGGCCGCAGGTGAAGCTTTCTTT